This T cell receptor beta chain was found in a study of regulatory dendritic cells for organ transplantation (dated by TCRdb to 2015 to 2018). In the study overall: To make regulatory dendritic cells, monocytes were cultured with vitamin D3 on days 0 and 4 and with IL-10 on day 4. On day 6, LPS was added to the DC cultures so that the response of the DCs to a potent maturation-inducing agent could be evaluated. Before and after allostimulation with regulatory or mature dendritic cells, TCRbeta repertoires were sequenced from sorted naive and memory CD4+ and CD8+ T cells. Overall results and qualifications from the work: Of the resting subsets, the one holding the most alloreactive TCR clonotypes was memory CD8+ T cells. The repertoires of naive CD4+ and CD8+ T cells were highly diverse, while memory cell repertoires were less diverse, with memory CD8+ cells being the most oligoclonal. The authors pointed out considerable heterogeneity between individuals in the alloreactive memory CD8+ T cell pool, and only two subjects were sequenced. Allostimulation expanded memory CD8+ clones in both subjects, but regulatory dendritic cells appeared to induce more limited expansion than mature dendritic cells.

Turning to this clone: The specificity of this receptor is unknown. Base qualities were left out, and no much larger clone turns up one base away.

The TCRbeta CDR3 regions were amplified in a multiplexed two-step PCR with Vbeta-specific forward primers and Jbeta-specific reverse primers. The TCRbeta libraries were sequenced on an Illumina instrument via the immunoSEQ service. Processing in the source paper ran as follows. V, D and J genes were assigned using IMGT annotation, and counts were corrected for multiplex PCR bias using synthetic CDR3 analogues. The immunoSEQ Analyzer calculated repertoire clonality as one minus the normalized Shannon entropy. Fisher's exact test with Benjamini-Hochberg false discovery rate control was used to define clonal expansion, with two-tailed P<0.01. TCRdb's version of the immuneACCESS table is confined to in-frame rearrangements and falls short of the full clone set. An unresolved V gene accounts for under half of the shortfall where checked; the remainder is of unknown origin. From that table come the V and J calls and clone size; the DNA was used to work out D and trimming. Counted in this sample were nearly 11,000 clones; roughly 70% of them appeared once. The leading ten clones occupy about 2.4% of the sample.

The junction carries 18 bases between V and J, which are trimmed by 6 bases and 3 bases respectively. Spanning cysteine to phenylalanine, the CDR3 consists of 15 amino acids. The DNA shown is the 45-base CDR3, in frame from base 1. CDR1 and CDR2 (SGHTA, FQGTGA) derive from the germline V gene. Sorted T cell subsets were CFSE-labeled and co-cultured for 5 days with allogeneic regulatory or mature dendritic cells at a 1:10 DC:T ratio. Naive T cells were sorted as CD45RA+ and memory T cells as CD45RO+ CD4+ or CD8+ cells by FACS. T cells for TCR sequencing came from two healthy control subjects. The Qiagen DNeasy Blood & Tissue Kit was used for extraction of genomic DNA.

Recombination connected TRBV7-3 to TRBJ2-7; TRBD2 is possibly the D segment (7 matching bases). This TCR derives from a human donor in good health. The sequencing input was memory CD4+ T cells from blood cultured with regulatory dendritic cells. What the cell subset or site label conveys for this sample: CD45RO+ memory T cells. The CDR3 sequence is CASSLTGGVGYEQYF. The DNA reads TGTGCCAGCAGTCTTACGGGGGGCGTAGGCTACGAGCAGTACTTC.